This T cell receptor beta chain was identified in a study of technical replicates of blood from a handful of donors. Trimming stripped 0 bases from V and 4 bases from J, with 13 bases between. Per the germline V gene, CDR1 is MGHRA and CDR2 is YSYEKL. This CDR3 has 16 amino acids. Generated by immunoSEQ multiplex PCR, the TCRdb table keeps only in-frame clones and is missing some. This sample has tens of thousands of clones, with 86% found just once. The rearrangement uses TRBV4-1 and TRBJ1-5; perhaps TRBD1 as D (6 bases). Sequencing was carried out using PBMCs. The clonotype comes from a human donor in good health. Some clones in this sample may be carry-over from other donors' samples. The CDR3 DNA sequence: TGCGCCAGCAGCCAAGATCGAAACAGGGTAAATCAGCCCCAGCATTTT. Amino acid sequence: CASSQDRNRVNQPQHF.